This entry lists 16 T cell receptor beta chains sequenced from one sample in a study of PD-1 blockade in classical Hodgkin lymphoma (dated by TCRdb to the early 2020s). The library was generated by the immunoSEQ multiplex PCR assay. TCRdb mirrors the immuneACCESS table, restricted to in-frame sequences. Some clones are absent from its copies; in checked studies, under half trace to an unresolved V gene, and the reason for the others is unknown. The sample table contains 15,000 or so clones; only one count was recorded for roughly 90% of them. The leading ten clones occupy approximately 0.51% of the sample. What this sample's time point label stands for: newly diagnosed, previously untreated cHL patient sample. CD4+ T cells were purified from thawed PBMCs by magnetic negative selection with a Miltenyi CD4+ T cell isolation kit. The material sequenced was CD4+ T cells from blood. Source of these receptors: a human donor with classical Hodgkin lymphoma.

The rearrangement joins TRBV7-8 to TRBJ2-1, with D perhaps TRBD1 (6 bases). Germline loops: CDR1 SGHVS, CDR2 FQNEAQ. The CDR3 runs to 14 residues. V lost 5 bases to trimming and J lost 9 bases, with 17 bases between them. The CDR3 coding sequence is TGTGCCAGCAGCCCAGCTAGGGGGAGAGGTGAGCAGTTCTTC. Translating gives CASSPARGRGEQFF.

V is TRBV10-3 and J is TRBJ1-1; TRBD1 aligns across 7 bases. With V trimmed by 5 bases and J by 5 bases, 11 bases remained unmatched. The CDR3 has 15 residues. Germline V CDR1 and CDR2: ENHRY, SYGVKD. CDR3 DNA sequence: TGTGCCATCAGTAATGGACAGGCTAGGTTTACTGAAGCTTTCTTT. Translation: CAISNGQARFTEAFF.

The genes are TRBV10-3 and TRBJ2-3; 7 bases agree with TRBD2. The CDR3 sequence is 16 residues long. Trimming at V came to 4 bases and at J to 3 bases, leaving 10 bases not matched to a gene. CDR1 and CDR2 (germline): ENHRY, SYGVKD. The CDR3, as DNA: TGTGCCATCAGTGGGGGAGGGGCTAGCGTTACAGATACGCAGTATTTT. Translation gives CAISGGGASVTDTQYF.

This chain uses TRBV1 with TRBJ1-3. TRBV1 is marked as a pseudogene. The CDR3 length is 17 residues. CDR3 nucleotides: TGCACCAGCAGCCAGTTTTGCCGGACTTGCTCTGGAAACACCATATATTTT. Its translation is CTSSQFCRTCSGNTIYF.

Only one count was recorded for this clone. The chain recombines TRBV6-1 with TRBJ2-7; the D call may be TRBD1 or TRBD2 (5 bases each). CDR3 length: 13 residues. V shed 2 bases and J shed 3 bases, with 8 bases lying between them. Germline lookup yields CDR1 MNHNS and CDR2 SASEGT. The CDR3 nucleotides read TGTGCCAGCAGTGAATGGGGGATCTACGAGCAGTACTTC. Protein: CASSEWGIYEQYF.

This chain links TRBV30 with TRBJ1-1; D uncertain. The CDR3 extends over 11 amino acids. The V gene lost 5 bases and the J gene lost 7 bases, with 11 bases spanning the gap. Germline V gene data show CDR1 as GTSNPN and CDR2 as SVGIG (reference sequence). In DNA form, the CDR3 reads TGTGCCTGGGAAGCCCCAGGTGAAGCTTTCTTT. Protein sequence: CAWEAPGEAFF.

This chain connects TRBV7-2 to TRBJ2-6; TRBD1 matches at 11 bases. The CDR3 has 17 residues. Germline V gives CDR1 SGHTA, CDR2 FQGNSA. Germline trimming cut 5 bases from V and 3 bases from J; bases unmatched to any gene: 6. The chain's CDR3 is CASSVRDRGFGANVLTF. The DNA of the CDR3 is TGTGCCAGCAGCGTCCGGGACAGGGGGTTTGGGGCCAACGTCCTGACTTTC.

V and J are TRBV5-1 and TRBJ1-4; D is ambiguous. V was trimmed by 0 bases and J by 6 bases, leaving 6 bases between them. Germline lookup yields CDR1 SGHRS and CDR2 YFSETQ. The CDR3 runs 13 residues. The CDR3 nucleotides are TGCGCCAGCAGCTTGGGGGTCGATGAAAAACTGTTTTTT. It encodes CASSLGVDEKLFF.

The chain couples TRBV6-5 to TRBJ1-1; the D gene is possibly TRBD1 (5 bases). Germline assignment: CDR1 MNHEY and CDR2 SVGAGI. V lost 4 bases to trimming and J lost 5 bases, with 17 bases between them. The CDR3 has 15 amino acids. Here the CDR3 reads CASSFTVGVGTEAFF. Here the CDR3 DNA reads TGTGCCAGCAGTTTTACCGTAGGGGTGGGGACTGAAGCTTTCTTT.

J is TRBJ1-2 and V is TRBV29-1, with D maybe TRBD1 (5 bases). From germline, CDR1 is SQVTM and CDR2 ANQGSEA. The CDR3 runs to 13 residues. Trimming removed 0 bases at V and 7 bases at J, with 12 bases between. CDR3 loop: CSVEDLERGGYTF. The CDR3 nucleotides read TGCAGCGTTGAAGATCTTGAAAGGGGTGGCTACACCTTC.

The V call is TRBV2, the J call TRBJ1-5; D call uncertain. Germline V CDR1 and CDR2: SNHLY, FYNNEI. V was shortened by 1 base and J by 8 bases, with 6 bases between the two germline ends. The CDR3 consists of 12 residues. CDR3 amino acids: CASSEGEEPQHF. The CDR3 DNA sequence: TGTGCCAGCAGTGAAGGTGAAGAGCCCCAGCATTTT. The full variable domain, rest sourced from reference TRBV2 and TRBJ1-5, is EPEVTQTPSHQVTQMGQEVILRCVPISNHLYFYWYRQILGQKVEFLVSFYNNEISEKSEIFDDQFSVERPDGSNFTLKIRSTKLEDSAMYFCASSEGEEPQHFGDGTRLSIL.

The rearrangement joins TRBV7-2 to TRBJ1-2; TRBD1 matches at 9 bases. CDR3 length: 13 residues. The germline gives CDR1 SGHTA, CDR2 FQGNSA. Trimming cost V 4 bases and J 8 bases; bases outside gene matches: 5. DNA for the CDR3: TGTGCCAGCAGCTCGGGACAGGGAGGCGGCTACACCTTC. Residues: CASSSGQGGGYTF.

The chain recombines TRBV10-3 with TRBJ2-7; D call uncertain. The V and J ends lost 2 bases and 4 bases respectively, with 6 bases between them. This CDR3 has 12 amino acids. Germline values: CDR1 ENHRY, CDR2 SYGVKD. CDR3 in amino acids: CAISERAYEQYF. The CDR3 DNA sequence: TGTGCCATCAGTGAGAGGGCGTACGAGCAGTACTTC.

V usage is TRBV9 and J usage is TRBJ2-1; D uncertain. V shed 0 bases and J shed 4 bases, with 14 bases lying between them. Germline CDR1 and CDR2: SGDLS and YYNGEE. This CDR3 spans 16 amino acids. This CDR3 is CASSVVGKTLYNEQFF. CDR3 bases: TGTGCCAGCAGCGTAGTAGGGAAGACCCTGTACAATGAGCAGTTCTTC.

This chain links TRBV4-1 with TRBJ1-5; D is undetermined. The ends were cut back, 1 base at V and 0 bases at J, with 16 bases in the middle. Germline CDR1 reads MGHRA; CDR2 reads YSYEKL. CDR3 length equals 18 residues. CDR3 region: CASSQGLFGFYSNQPQHF. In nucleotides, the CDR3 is TGCGCCAGCAGCCAAGGGCTATTTGGGTTTTATAGCAATCAGCCCCAGCATTTT.

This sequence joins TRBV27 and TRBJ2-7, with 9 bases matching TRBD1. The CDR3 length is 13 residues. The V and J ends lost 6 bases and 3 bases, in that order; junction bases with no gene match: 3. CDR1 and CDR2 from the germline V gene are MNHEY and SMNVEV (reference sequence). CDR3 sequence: CASSLDRGYEQYF. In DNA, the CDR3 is TGTGCCAGCAGCTTGGACAGGGGCTACGAGCAGTACTTC.